This is a list of T cell receptor beta chains from one sample in a study of Tregs in tolerant kidney transplant recipients. This table comes from immunoSEQ multiplex PCR, and its TCRdb copy is limited to in-frame clones, with some not included. The data hold some 62,000 clones, with less than 98% observed a single time. The source material was Tregs from blood, sampled before the transplant. These receptors came from a human donor who received a combined kidney and bone marrow transplant. Both conserved end residues are part of each CDR3. D genes are given only for firm matches. Clone size, where shown, is once, few, many, or a class for clones that have expanded.

TRBJ1-5,TRBV6-5,-,-,CASNGEGQPQHF,TGTGCCAGCAACGGCGAGGGACAGCCCCAGCATTTT
TRBJ1-2,TRBV5-1,-,-,CASSLVIGSGYTF,TGCGCCAGCAGCTTGGTTATAGGGAGCGGCTACACCTTC
TRBJ2-5,TRBV4-2,-,TRBD2,CASSQVGGGAVETQYF,TGTGCCAGCAGCCAAGTCGGCGGGGGGGCCGTGGAGACCCAGTACTTC
TRBJ2-1,TRBV7-3,-,-,CASSLRGTYNEQFF,TGTGCCAGCAGCTTACGGGGAACTTACAATGAGCAGTTCTTC
TRBJ2-3,TRBV18,-,TRBD2,CASSPGTRKYF,TGTGCCAGCTCTCCCGGGACTAGAAAGTATTTT
TRBJ2-3,TRBV7-2,-,-,CASSLALGAGADTQYF,TGTGCCAGCAGCTTAGCGCTGGGGGCAGGTGCAGATACGCAGTATTTT
TRBJ1-1,TRBV5-1,once,-,CASSLLQGAEAFF,TGCGCCAGCAGCTTATTACAGGGAGCTGAAGCTTTCTTT
TRBJ2-3,TRBV7-6,-,-,CASSSRGDTQYF,TGTGCCAGCAGCTCCCGCGGGGATACGCAGTATTTT
TRBJ2-3,TRBV9,-,-,CASSVDRSDTQYF,TGTGCCAGCAGCGTAGATAGATCAGATACGCAGTATTTT
TRBJ1-2,TRBV13,-,TRBD1,CASRSHTGGGQVLGYTF,TGTGCCAGCAGGTCGCACACAGGGGGCGGCCAGGTTTTAGGCTACACCTTC
TRBJ1-5,TRBV9,-,-,CASSEGDGNQPQHF,TGTGCCAGCAGCGAGGGGGATGGCAATCAGCCCCAGCATTTT
TRBJ1-2,TRBV5-3,-,TRBD1,CARSARTGCGYTF,TGTGCCAGAAGCGCGAGGACAGGGTGCGGCTACACCTTC
TRBJ1-1,TRBV29-1,-,-,CSVDRENTEAFF,TGCAGCGTTGACAGGGAGAACACTGAAGCTTTCTTT
TRBJ2-1,TRBV2,-,TRBD2,CASNSGSTNNEQFF,TGTGCCAGCAACAGCGGGAGTACCAACAATGAGCAGTTCTTC
TRBJ2-5,TRBV6-6,-,-,CASSYSRYPETQYF,TGTGCCAGCAGTTACTCGAGATACCCAGAGACCCAGTACTTC
TRBJ1-1,TRBV5-4,-,-,CASSLVPGMNTEAFF,TGTGCCAGCAGCTTGGTCCCGGGTATGAACACTGAAGCTTTCTTT
TRBJ2-3,TRBV5-5,-,-,CASSPRRGLTDTQYF,TGTGCCAGCAGCCCGCGGCGGGGACTCACAGATACGCAGTATTTT
TRBJ1-2,TRBV4-2,-,-,CASSQDRGNPGGYTF,TGTGCCAGCAGCCAAGATCGGGGGAACCCGGGTGGCTACACCTTC
TRBJ2-1,TRBV28,-,-,CASTEGGYDEQFF,TGTGCCAGCACTGAGGGTGGTTACGATGAGCAGTTCTTC
TRBJ2-5,TRBV30,-,-,CAWMPGETQYF,TGTGCCTGGATGCCGGGAGAGACCCAGTACTTC
TRBJ1-1,TRBV6-1,once,-,CASSETLPEAFF,TGTGCCAGCAGTGAAACTTTACCTGAAGCTTTCTTT
TRBJ1-1,TRBV19,-,TRBD1,CASSIQGGTEAFF,TGTGCCAGTAGTATACAGGGGGGCACTGAAGCTTTCTTT
TRBJ1-2,TRBV4-1,-,TRBD1,CASSLRQGASGYGYTF,TGCGCCAGCAGCCTAAGACAGGGGGCGTCGGGTTATGGCTACACCTTC
TRBJ2-3,TRBV7-8,-,TRBD2,CASSRRLAGGDTQYF,TGTGCCAGCAGCAGGAGGCTAGCGGGGGGAGATACGCAGTATTTT
TRBJ2-3,TRBV7-3,-,-,CASSPGRMADTQYF,TGTGCCAGCAGCCCTGGCAGGATGGCAGATACGCAGTATTTT
TRBJ2-7,TRBV18,-,TRBD1,CASSPPAGGIYEQYF,TGTGCCAGCTCACCACCAGCAGGGGGCATCTACGAGCAGTACTTC
TRBJ2-7,TRBV4-3,-,TRBD2,CASSRGSSYEQYF,TGCGCCAGCAGCCGCGGGAGCTCCTACGAGCAGTACTTC
TRBJ2-7,TRBV10-3,-,-,CATGGTAYEQYF,TGTGCCACGGGAGGGACAGCCTACGAGCAGTACTTC
TRBJ1-1,TRBV7-2,-,-,CASSAGGGTEAFF,TGTGCCAGCAGCGCCGGGGGGGGGACTGAAGCTTTCTTT
TRBJ2-7,TRBV27,-,TRBD1,CASSSTDRGHEQYF,TGTGCCAGCAGCTCAACTGACAGGGGCCACGAGCAGTACTTC
TRBJ1-1,TRBV7-2,-,TRBD1,CASRFQGDTEAFF,TGTGCCAGCAGGTTCCAGGGGGACACTGAAGCTTTCTTT
TRBJ1-5,TRBV5-6,-,-,CASSSPSSNQPQHF,TGTGCCAGCAGCTCGCCGAGTAGCAATCAGCCCCAGCATTTT
TRBJ2-3,TRBV18,-,-,CASSPRGTAPTDTQYF,TGTGCCAGCTCACCACGCGGGACAGCCCCCACAGATACGCAGTATTTT
TRBJ2-7,TRBV5-1,-,-,CASSLDLAPEQYF,TGCGCCAGCAGCTTGGACCTAGCCCCCGAGCAGTACTTC
TRBJ2-3,TRBV6-6,-,-,CASSYDSYSTDTQYF,TGTGCCAGCAGTTACGACTCCTATAGCACAGATACGCAGTATTTT
TRBJ2-1,TRBV29-1,-,-,CSVEYGDSRSYNEQFF,TGCAGCGTTGAATATGGAGACAGCCGCTCCTACAATGAGCAGTTCTTC
TRBJ2-2,TRBV6-1,-,TRBD2,CASSERRGGTGELFF,TGTGCCAGCAGTGAACGGCGGGGGGGCACCGGGGAGCTGTTTTTT
TRBJ2-1,TRBV11-3,once,TRBD2,CASSLAGGYNEQFF,TGTGCCAGCAGCCTAGCGGGAGGTTACAATGAGCAGTTCTTC
TRBJ2-7,TRBV6-1,-,-,CASSEASSYEQYF,TGTGCCAGCAGTGAAGCGAGCTCCTACGAGCAGTACTTC
TRBJ2-7,TRBV15,-,-,CATSREGLYYEQYF,TGTGCCACCAGCAGAGAGGGGCTCTACTACGAGCAGTACTTC
TRBJ2-7,TRBV11-3,-,-,CASSLVTYEQYF,TGTGCCAGCAGCTTAGTTACCTACGAGCAGTACTTC
TRBJ2-3,TRBV14,-,-,CASSLVYRADTQYF,TGTGCCAGCAGCCTCGTCTACAGGGCAGATACGCAGTATTTT
TRBJ1-2,TRBV7-9,once,-,CASSLSGYGYTF,TGTGCCAGCAGCTTATCCGGGTATGGCTACACCTTC
TRBJ2-3,TRBV7-2,-,TRBD2,CASSLAGAGGADTQYF,TGTGCCAGCAGCTTAGCGGGGGCGGGGGGCGCAGATACGCAGTATTTT
TRBJ1-1,TRBV11-3,-,-,CASSLGATYTEAFF,TGTGCCAGCAGCTTAGGAGCCACTTACACTGAAGCTTTCTTT
TRBJ2-7,TRBV29-1,-,-,CSVIGSGIRYEQYF,TGCAGCGTTATAGGCTCAGGGATTCGTTACGAGCAGTACTTC
TRBJ2-3,TRBV5-1,-,TRBD1,CASSPPDRGPPGTDTQYF,TGCGCCAGCAGCCCCCCGGACAGGGGCCCTCCAGGGACAGATACGCAGTATTTT
TRBJ2-2,TRBV7-3,-,-,CASSLRAGLNTGELFF,TGTGCCAGCAGCTTAAGGGCAGGCTTGAACACCGGGGAGCTGTTTTTT
TRBJ1-2,TRBV5-1,-,-,CASSLPGWYGYTF,TGCGCCAGCAGCTTGCCAGGGTGGTATGGCTACACCTTC
TRBJ1-2,TRBV18,-,-,CASSPGIPGGGFTF,TGTGCCAGCTCACCCGGAATACCGGGGGGAGGATTCACCTTC
TRBJ1-2,TRBV19,-,TRBD1,CASTLRTGTVYGYTF,TGTGCCAGTACCCTCAGGACAGGGACCGTCTATGGCTACACCTTC
TRBJ1-6,TRBV5-1,-,-,CASSLSGSYNSPLHF,TGCGCCAGCAGCTTGTCAGGTTCCTATAATTCACCCCTCCACTTT
TRBJ1-2,TRBV2,-,-,CASSAVGTPNYGYTF,TGTGCCAGCAGTGCAGTGGGGACACCTAACTATGGCTACACCTTC
TRBJ1-5,TRBV19,-,TRBD1,CASRINRGNNQPQHF,TGTGCCAGTAGAATAAACAGGGGCAACAATCAGCCCCAGCATTTT